The present entry profiles one T cell receptor (beta chain) with its context. The germline gives CDR1 MNHEY, CDR2 SMNVEV (reference sequence). This CDR3 has 11 amino acids. V shed 5 bases and J shed 5 bases, with 7 bases lying between them. The data belong to a study of blood T cell repertoires in COVID-19. Turning to the study itself: PBMCs, B-cell-depleted T cells, or T cells provided the cDNA or gDNA that made up the material.

Original analysis: Amplified reference gene primers provided the basis for estimating nucleated cell counts. The protocol was immunoSEQ multiplex PCR, while the TCRdb copy is restricted to in-frame clones and leaves out a portion. V, J and clone size derive from that table, while D and trimming were established from the DNA sequence. The table records approximately 160,000 clones, 75% to 85% of them present only once. This clonotype was obtained from a human donor in a cohort sampled during active COVID-19. Material: peripheral blood. The chain has TRBV27 and TRBJ2-7, with D possibly TRBD2 on 5 matching bases. The CDR3 DNA reads TGTGCCAGCAGTCCGGGGAACGAGCAGTACTTC. Its translation is CASSPGNEQYF.